This passage covers 22 T cell receptor beta chains from one sample sequenced in a study of metastatic and nonmetastatic thyroid tumors. Patients underwent thyroid surgery, and none had received any treatment before it. TCRdb re-called clones via MiXCR from the PCR reads. In the table there are 72,000 or so clones, 15% to 20% of which are singletons. Specimen: blood. Receptors were obtained from a female donor with papillary thyroid cancer or a benign thyroid nodule (not recorded which). Some clones in this sample may be carry-over from other donors' samples.

This clone came up many times. This chain links TRBV7-9 with TRBJ2-2; 7 bases match TRBD1. The germline CDR1 and CDR2 sequences are SEHNR and FQNEAQ (reference sequence). CDR3 length: 15 amino acids. J was trimmed by 8 bases and V by 4 bases; bases with no gene match: 10. CDR3 nucleotides: TGTGCCAGCAGCTCTTCCGACAGGGCTTGGGGGGAGCTGTTTTTT. Its protein is CASSSSDRAWGELFF.

This clone was detected only a few times. The chain uses TRBV6-1 and TRBJ2-1; 11 bases are a match to TRBD2. The CDR3 is 15 amino acids. Losses at the gene ends were 4 bases for V and 4 bases for J; bases not matched to a gene: 3. Germline V gives CDR1 MNHNS, CDR2 SASEGT. CDR3 nucleotide sequence: TGTGCCAGCAGTGTGACTAGCGGGGCGTACAATGAGCAGTTCTTC. Protein product: CASSVTSGAYNEQFF.

This clone was observed many times. The chain uses TRBV28 and TRBJ2-7; 7 nucleotides agree with TRBD1. The ends lost 5 bases at V and 2 bases at J; junction bases unmatched: 12. The CDR3 totals 16 residues. The germline CDR1 and CDR2 sequences are MDHEN and SYDVKM. CDR3 in DNA: TGTGCCAGCAGTCCAAAAAACAGGGGCCGAACCTACGAGCAGTACTTC. Residues: CASSPKNRGRTYEQYF. Using reference TRBV28 and TRBJ2-7 for the parts outside the CDR3, the full variable domain is DVKVTQSSRYLVKRTGEKVFLECVQDMDHENMFWYRQDPGLGLRLIYFSYDVKMKEKGDIPEGYSVSREKKERFSLILESASTNQTSMYLCASSPKNRGRTYEQYFGPGTRLTVT.

The chain is built from TRBV20-1 and TRBJ2-1; the D gene is possibly TRBD2 (5 bases). This CDR3 has 16 amino acids. The V gene lost 2 bases and the J gene lost 7 bases, with 21 bases spanning the gap. The V gene's germline CDR1 is DFQATT and CDR2 SNEGSKA (reference sequence). CDR3 nucleotides: TGCAGTGCTAGAAGGCGACGAACTACGGACTTTAATGAGCAGTTCTTC. Translating gives CSARRRRTTDFNEQFF.

This clone has a count of ten or more. The chain has TRBV5-1 and TRBJ2-5; 7 bases are shared with TRBD2. The CDR3 is made up of 14 amino acids. The J segment lost 5 bases and the V segment lost 5 bases, leaving 9 bases of the junction unmatched. In germline, CDR1 is SGHRS, CDR2 YFSETQ. DNA of the CDR3: TGCGCCAGCAGTTCAGCGGGAATCGGTGAGACCCAGTACTTC. Amino acids: CASSSAGIGETQYF. Full variable domain (outside the CDR3, taken from reference TRBV5-1 and TRBJ2-5): KAGVTQTPRYLIKTRGQQVTLSCSPISGHRSVSWYQQTPGQGLQFLFEYFSETQRNKGNFPGRFSGRQFSNSRSEMNVSTLELGDSALYLCASSSAGIGETQYFGPGTRLLVL.

Many counts were recorded for this clone. The sample contains more than one DNA sequence encoding this CDR3. CDR3 sequence reads: CASSLWGPNYGYTF. The CDR3 bases are TGTGCCAGCAGTTTATGGGGCCCGAACTATGGCTACACCTTC. The chain employs TRBV28 and TRBJ1-2, with D unclear. V shed 0 bases and J shed 2 bases, with 7 bases lying between them. This CDR3 has 14 residues. CDR1 is MDHEN, CDR2 SYDVKM, per germline.

With respect to this clone: Other DNA sequences in this sample translate to the same CDR3. Here the CDR3 DNA reads TGTGCCAGTAGACCCAGGGACAGGGGTGAGATGAACACTGAAGCTTTCTTT. Protein product: CASRPRDRGEMNTEAFF. V usage is TRBV19 and J usage is TRBJ1-1, with 10 positions matching TRBD1. This CDR3 has 17 amino acids. Looked up from germline, CDR1 is LNHDA and CDR2 is SQIVND (reference sequence). J was trimmed by 0 bases and V by 6 bases; bases with no gene match: 10.

The chain uses TRBV5-4 and TRBJ2-7; TRBD1 matches at 10 bases. This CDR3 has 16 residues. V gave up 3 bases and J gave up 0 bases; unmatched junction bases: 6. CDR1 is SGHNT, CDR2 YYREEE, per germline (reference sequence). The CDR3 region has the DNA TGTGCCAGCAGCTCGGGACAGGGGACCGCCTCCTACGAGCAGTACTTC. It is translated as CASSSGQGTASYEQYF.

This clone was picked up many times. J is TRBJ2-7 and V is TRBV4-1; D gene uncertain. Trimming cost V 6 bases and J 2 bases, with 17 bases left between them. Germline V CDR1 and CDR2: MGHRA, YSYEKL. This CDR3 comprises 15 residues. The CDR3 nucleotides read TGCGCCAGCAGGAAGAGTCACCAAGAGCCCTACGAGCAGTACTTC. This gives the protein CASRKSHQEPYEQYF.

In this sample, this clone turned up many times. The CDR3 reads CASSLVIGRTNEKLFF. DNA for the CDR3: TGTGCCAGCAGCTTAGTCATTGGGAGAACTAATGAAAAACTGTTTTTT. The chain is built from TRBV7-9 and TRBJ1-4; no clear D. CDR1 and CDR2 from the germline V gene are SEHNR and FQNEAQ (reference sequence). The V end was cut by 1 base, the J end by 1 base, with 10 bases between. The length of the CDR3 is 16 residues.

The chain carries TRBV5-1 and TRBJ2-7; 13 positions agree with TRBD2. The CDR3 loop spans 17 amino acids. The V segment lost 4 bases and the J segment 4 bases; nucleotides outside the gene matches: 11. CDR1 and CDR2 (germline): SGHRS, YFSETQ. DNA for the CDR3: TGCGCCAGCAGCCCCTCGACTAGCGGGAGGCCTCTTTACGAGCAGTACTTC. Translated, it gives CASSPSTSGRPLYEQYF.

This clone was recorded many times. This chain joins TRBV27 and TRBJ1-4; weak D call: TRBD1 (5 bases). This CDR3 is 15 amino acids long. The germline gives CDR1 MNHEY, CDR2 SMNVEV (reference sequence). The V end was cut by 3 bases, the J end by 3 bases, with 11 bases between. The CDR3 protein is CASSFQGAANEKLFF. CDR3 bases: TGTGCCAGCAGTTTCCAGGGTGCGGCTAATGAAAAACTGTTTTTT.

As for this clone: A read error may explain this, as a much larger clone is one base away. The chain has TRBV7-9 and TRBJ2-5; D uncertain. This CDR3 comprises 14 residues. CDR1 is SEHNR, CDR2 FQNEAQ, per germline (reference sequence). This CDR3 reads CASSLAPGLETHYF. The CDR3 nucleotides read TGTGCCAGCAGCTTAGCGCCGGGCCTGGAGACCCATTACTTC.

This clone turned up a few times. A much larger clone differs from this one at a single base, so this may be a read error. The gene calls are TRBV9 and TRBJ2-1; 14 nucleotides match TRBD2. V trimming: 3 bases; J trimming: 2 bases; junction bases outside the gene matches: 4. The CDR3 sequence is 17 residues long. The germline CDR1 and CDR2 sequences are SGDLS and YYNGEE. CDR3 DNA: TGTGCCAGCAGCGAGGGACTAGCGGGAGAGCCCTACAATGAGCAGTTCTTC. Amino acid sequence: CASSEGLAGEPYNEQFF.

This clone appeared many times. The chain uses TRBV20-1 and TRBJ2-3; D might be TRBD1 or TRBD2, each matching 6 bases. Trimming took off 6 bases at V and 2 bases at J, with 12 bases between the two ends. The CDR3 sequence is 13 residues long. Germline CDR1 and CDR2: DFQATT and SNEGSKA (reference sequence). CDR3 nucleotide sequence: TGCAGTGCAAAGAGGGGGGTCACAGATACGCAGTATTTT. This translates into CSAKRGVTDTQYF.

In this sample, this clone turned up many times. The chain carries TRBV19 and TRBJ1-5, with D possibly TRBD1 on 6 matching bases. The CDR3 length is 14 residues. Germline V CDR1 and CDR2: LNHDA, SQIVND (reference sequence). The V end was cut by 7 bases, the J end by 6 bases, with 16 bases between. This CDR3 is CASNPDSVSQPQHF. For the CDR3, the DNA is TGTGCCAGTAACCCGGACAGTGTGAGTCAGCCCCAGCATTTT.

This clone was observed at least ten times. This sequence joins TRBV6-5 and TRBJ2-3, with D possibly being TRBD1 (6 bases). In germline, CDR1 is MNHEY, CDR2 SVGAGI. The CDR3 consists of 17 residues. V dropped 0 bases and J dropped 2 bases, with 15 bases sitting between them. The CDR3 protein is CASSYSRSRGSTDTQYF. CDR3 nucleotides: TGTGCCAGCAGTTACTCGCGGTCGAGGGGGTCCACAGATACGCAGTATTTT.

This clone was seen ten or more times. The chain joins TRBV27 to TRBJ1-1; D is ambiguous. The V end was cut by 3 bases, the J end by 0 bases, with 11 bases between. Germline CDR1 MNHEY, CDR2 SMNVEV (reference sequence). The CDR3 sequence is 15 residues long. CDR3 residues: CASSLPQPMNTEAFF. DNA of the CDR3: TGTGCCAGCAGTTTGCCACAGCCCATGAACACTGAAGCTTTCTTT.

This clone was seen at least ten times. J is TRBJ1-1 and V is TRBV20-1, with D maybe TRBD1 (5 bases). With 6 bases removed from V and 3 bases from J, the gap between germline ends came to 17 bases. The CDR3 sequence is 14 residues long. Per the germline V gene, CDR1 is DFQATT and CDR2 is SNEGSKA (reference sequence). The CDR3 DNA reads as TGCAGTGCGGCCCCCCCGGGACTCCACACTGAAGCTTTCTTT. Translated, it gives CSAAPPGLHTEAFF.

The rearrangement links TRBV5-4 to TRBJ2-3; D call uncertain. This CDR3 has 15 amino acids. Per the germline V gene, CDR1 is SGHNT and CDR2 is YYREEE (reference sequence). Trimming took 0 bases from V and 2 from J, leaving 10 bases between them. The CDR3 sequence: CASSLGDLTTDTQYF. The CDR3 coding sequence is TGTGCCAGCAGCTTGGGGGATCTAACCACAGATACGCAGTATTTT. Drawing the rest from reference TRBV5-4 and TRBJ2-3, the complete variable domain is ETGVTQSPTHLIKTRGQQVTLRCSSQSGHNTVSWYQQALGQGPQFIFQYYREEENGRGNFPPRFSGLQFPNYSSELNVNALELDDSALYLCASSLGDLTTDTQYFGPGTRLTVL.

Worth noting for this clone: The junction departs from germline at one end; a sequencing error may be responsible. The chain links TRBV5-1 to TRBJ2-2; D uncertain. This CDR3 contains 13 residues. CDR1 and CDR2 (germline): SGHRS, YFSETQ. In DNA, the CDR3 is TGTGCCAGCATCTTGGACAACACCGGGGAGCTGTTTTTT. It is translated as CASILDNTGELFF.

Remarks on this clone: This may be a read error, as it is one base from a much larger clone. The chain recombines TRBV20-1 with TRBJ2-1; TRBD2 might be the D (5 bases). The CDR3 length is 14 residues. CDR1 is DFQATT, CDR2 SNEGSKA, per germline (reference sequence). CDR3 in amino acids: CSAREGSGNNERFF. The CDR3, as DNA: TGCAGTGCTAGAGAAGGGTCGGGGAACAATGAGCGGTTCTTC.